The present T cell receptor beta chain was sequenced within a study of beta chain features in type 1 diabetes. Study results and caveats: PCR may have favored shorter templates equally in patients and controls. Moderately but significantly shorter TCRB CDR3s were found in Type 1 diabetes patients in all four CD4+ subsets. No resolution was reached here on whether HLA type influences TCRB rearrangement.

Since all of the isolated RNA was reverse transcribed, expressed TCRB transcripts were what got sequenced. Only in-frame clones appear in the TCRdb table, and some are missing; sequencing was by immunoSEQ multiplex PCR. Of about 240,000 clones listed, approximately 15% are singletons. Germline CDR1 reads MNHNS; CDR2 reads SASEGT. Trimming took 4 bases from V and 5 from J, leaving 11 bases between them. The length of the CDR3 is 13 residues. This clone was observed a handful of times. Its specificity is not known. The sequence was collected from a man in his thirties or forties with type 1 diabetes. The sample was naive CD4+ T cells from blood. The chain joins TRBV6-1 to TRBJ2-5, with D possibly TRBD1 on 6 matching bases. The CDR3 DNA follows: TGTGCCAGCAGTGCAGGGGTGCCTGAGACCCAGTACTTC. Protein sequence: CASSAGVPETQYF.